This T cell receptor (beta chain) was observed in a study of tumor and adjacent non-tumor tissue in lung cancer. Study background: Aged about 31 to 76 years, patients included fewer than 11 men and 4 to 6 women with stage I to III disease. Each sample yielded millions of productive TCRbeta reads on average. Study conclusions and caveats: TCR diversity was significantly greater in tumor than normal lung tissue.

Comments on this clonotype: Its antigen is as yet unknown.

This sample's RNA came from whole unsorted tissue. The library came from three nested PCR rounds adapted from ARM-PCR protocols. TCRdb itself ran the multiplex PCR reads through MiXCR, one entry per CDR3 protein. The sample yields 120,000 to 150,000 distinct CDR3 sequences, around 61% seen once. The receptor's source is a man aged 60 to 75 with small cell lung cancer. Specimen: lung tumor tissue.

CDR3 loop: CSVGGITDTQYF. CDR3 bases: TGCAGCGTCGGAGGTATCACAGATACGCAGTATTTT. This chain joins TRBV29-1 and TRBJ2-3; TRBD2 is a possible D gene (5 bases). The CDR3 contains 12 residues. The ends were cut back, 6 bases at V and 2 bases at J, with 9 bases in the middle. The germline gives CDR1 SQVTM, CDR2 ANQGSEA.